These T cell receptor beta chains were read from a single sample in a study of cytomegalovirus exposure and HLA in healthy donors. Profiled with immunoSEQ multiplex PCR; TCRdb holds only in-frame clones, not every one. The sample records about 190,000 clones, about 69% being singletons. The sequenced sample was PBMCs. The receptors were sampled from a man aged 25-40 years in good health and CMV-seropositive. The CDR3 runs from the conserved cysteine through the conserved F or W. The D gene is left open where the match is weak. Some rows mark clone size as missing; the rest say once, few, many or name a class of expanded clone.

v_gene,j_gene,abundance,d_gene,CDR3nt,CDR3aa
TRBV9,TRBJ2-7,-,TRBD2,TGTGCCAGCAGCGTAGGGACTAGCGGGACCTACGAGCAGTACTTC,CASSVGTSGTYEQYF
TRBV15,TRBJ2-7,-,TRBD1,TGTGCCACCAGCGAGACAGGGGACTACGAGCAGTACTTC,CATSETGDYEQYF
TRBV7-2,TRBJ2-3,-,TRBD2,TGTGCCAGCAGCGCATCGGGACTAGCCTTTGATACGCAGTATTTT,CASSASGLAFDTQYF
TRBV19,TRBJ2-3,-,-,TGTGCCAGTAGTATAGGCCTCGGTCGCGGTACGCAGTATTTT,CASSIGLGRGTQYF
TRBV6-1,TRBJ1-2,-,-,TGTGCCAGCAGTCGAGGGTCGAACTATGGCTACACCTTC,CASSRGSNYGYTF
TRBV7-6,TRBJ2-7,once,-,TGTGCCAGCAGCCGTAACTCCTACGAGCAGTACTTC,CASSRNSYEQYF
TRBV5-1,TRBJ2-3,-,-,TGCGCCAGCAGCTTAGGGGACATAGCAGATACGCAGTATTTT,CASSLGDIADTQYF
TRBV29-1,TRBJ2-5,once,TRBD2,TGCAGCGCCTTAACGGGGGGGTGGAAGACCCAGTACTTC,CSALTGGWKTQYF
TRBV11-2,TRBJ2-1,-,-,TGTGCCAGCAGCCCCCGGCGAGGCACTTACAATGAGCAGTTCTTC,CASSPRRGTYNEQFF
TRBV5-6,TRBJ1-2,-,TRBD1,TGTGCCAGCAGCTCTCCCGCCCGCAGGGGGCCCAACTATGGCTACACCTTC,CASSSPARRGPNYGYTF
TRBV6-6,TRBJ1-2,-,-,TGTGCCAGCAGTCCAGGGAGGGGATCGGGCTATGGCTACACCTTC,CASSPGRGSGYGYTF
TRBV7-9,TRBJ2-5,-,-,TGTGCCAGCAGCTTAGTTGGCCGCCAAGAGACCCAGTACTTC,CASSLVGRQETQYF
TRBV5-1,TRBJ2-5,once,TRBD1,TGCGCCAGCGCCCCTACTCCGGGACAGATAGAGACCCAGTACTTC,CASAPTPGQIETQYF
TRBV4-1,TRBJ2-1,-,TRBD2,TGCGCCAGCAGCCAATCTCCGACGGGTGGGAGGGGCGGCAATGAGCAGTTCTTC,CASSQSPTGGRGGNEQFF
TRBV6-1,TRBJ1-4,-,TRBD1,TGTGCCAGCAGTGAAGGACAGGGGCCGGTGACTGAAAAACTGTTTTTT,CASSEGQGPVTEKLFF
TRBV7-2,TRBJ1-2,-,-,TGTGCCAGCAGCTCGCCGGAGCGGGGCAGCTATGGCTACACCTTC,CASSSPERGSYGYTF
TRBV9,TRBJ2-7,-,-,TGTGCCAGCAGCGTAGGAGGGGAGCAGTACTTC,CASSVGGEQYF
TRBV5-1,TRBJ2-1,-,-,TGCGCCAGCAGCCTGGGCGGGACAGCTCTATACAATGAGCAGTTCTTC,CASSLGGTALYNEQFF
TRBV30,TRBJ1-2,-,TRBD1,TGTGCCTGGAGGGGACAGGGGGCAGCCGGGGGCTACACCTTC,CAWRGQGAAGGYTF
TRBV30,TRBJ2-3,few,TRBD2,TGTGCCTGGAGTGGTGGACTAGCGGGTACAGATACGCAGTATTTT,CAWSGGLAGTDTQYF
TRBV6-1,TRBJ2-6,-,TRBD1,TGTGCCAGCAGTGAAATCGGGTGGTTCGGCGGGACAGGGGGTGGTGGGGCCAACGTCCTGACTTTC,CASSEIGWFGGTGGGGANVLTF
TRBV6-5,TRBJ1-1,-,TRBD1,TGTGCCAGCAGTCCCGGACAGGGGTTGAACACTGAAGCTTTCTTT,CASSPGQGLNTEAFF
TRBV5-1,TRBJ2-5,once,-,TGCGCCAGCGGGAGGGACACCCAAGAGACCCAGTACTTC,CASGRDTQETQYF
TRBV9,TRBJ2-2,-,TRBD2,TGTGCCAGCAGCGTAGAGGCTAGCGGGGGGGGTGCCGGGGAGCTGTTTTTT,CASSVEASGGGAGELFF
TRBV28,TRBJ1-2,few,-,TGTGCCAGCAGTTCCCCCTCGTCCTATGGCTACACCTTC,CASSSPSSYGYTF
TRBV5-1,TRBJ1-3,-,-,TGCGCCAGCAGCCCGACAGATTCTGGAAACACCATATATTTT,CASSPTDSGNTIYF
TRBV27,TRBJ2-7,-,-,TGTGCCAGCAGTCCACCGGGACTTGCCTACGAGCAGTACTTC,CASSPPGLAYEQYF
TRBV4-2,TRBJ1-2,-,TRBD1,TGTGCCAGTAGACCCGGACAGGGAAATCGCTATGGCTACACCTTC,CASRPGQGNRYGYTF
TRBV13,TRBJ2-5,-,-,TGTGCCAGCAGCTTAGTTGGCGGCCAAGAGACCCAGTACTTC,CASSLVGGQETQYF
TRBV23-1,TRBJ2-1,-,-,TGCGCCAGCAGTCAACTTGAGGACAAGGCTCTATACAATGAGCAGTTCTTC,CASSQLEDKALYNEQFF
TRBV9,TRBJ1-4,once,TRBD1,TGTGCCAGCACCAAGGGACAGTCGAATGAAAAACTGTTTTTT,CASTKGQSNEKLFF
TRBV5-4,TRBJ1-1,-,TRBD1,TGTGCCAGCAGCTGGGGAGGGACAGGCACTGAAGCTTTCTTT,CASSWGGTGTEAFF
TRBV27,TRBJ2-7,-,TRBD1,TGTGCCGGCAGACGACAAGGGACAGGGCCCTACGAGCAGTACTTC,CAGRRQGTGPYEQYF
TRBV5-6,TRBJ2-1,-,TRBD2,TGTGCCAGCAGCCAGACTAGCGGGGGGATGAATGAGCAGTTCTTC,CASSQTSGGMNEQFF
TRBV23-1,TRBJ2-2,-,-,TGCGCCAGCCCCAGGGGCGCGGACACCGGGGAGCTGTTTTTT,CASPRGADTGELFF
TRBV15,TRBJ2-2,-,TRBD2,TGTGCCACCAGAAGGACTAGCGGGGGGGCCGGGGAGCTGTTTTTT,CATRRTSGGAGELFF
TRBV27,TRBJ1-2,-,-,TGTGCCAGCAAGATAAGATGGACACGCGAAGTAGAAGGCTACACCTTC,CASKIRWTREVEGYTF
TRBV7-2,TRBJ2-3,once,-,TGTGCCAGCAGCTTAGGACTGCGCCGCGAGGATACGCAGTATTTT,CASSLGLRREDTQYF
TRBV9,TRBJ2-7,-,-,TGTGCCAGCAGCCCGGGACTCCCCTACGAGCAGTACTTC,CASSPGLPYEQYF
TRBV6-1,TRBJ2-1,-,-,TGTGCCAGCAGCCGCGGGGGCACCTACAATGAGCAGTTCTTC,CASSRGGTYNEQFF
TRBV10-3,TRBJ2-5,-,-,TGTGCCATCAGTGACTGGACACACCAAGAGACCCAGTACTTC,CAISDWTHQETQYF
TRBV5-3,TRBJ1-1,-,-,TGCGCCAAACTAGCGCGGGGAGGAGCTTTCTTT,CAKLARGGAFF
TRBV7-8,TRBJ2-1,-,TRBD1,TGTGCCAGCAGCTTACTCAGGGGGCGTTCCTACAATGAGCAGTTCTTC,CASSLLRGRSYNEQFF
TRBV4-2,TRBJ1-5,-,-,TGTGCCAGCAGCCAAGATCCAGGGATCAATCAGCCCCAGCATTTT,CASSQDPGINQPQHF
TRBV6-1,TRBJ2-7,many,-,TGTGCCATAGCCGTGTCCTCCTACGAGCAGTACTTC,CAIAVSSYEQYF
TRBV28,TRBJ2-1,-,TRBD1,TGTGCCAGCAGTCCCCCGGGACAGGGGGACAATGAGCAGTTCTTC,CASSPPGQGDNEQFF
TRBV9,TRBJ2-1,-,-,TGTGCCAGCAGCACGGGGGACAATGAGCAGTTCTTC,CASSTGDNEQFF
TRBV9,TRBJ2-3,-,TRBD2,TGTGCCAGCAGCCCGCTAGCGGGGGGGCCTAGCACAGATACGCAGTATTTT,CASSPLAGGPSTDTQYF
TRBV5-4,TRBJ2-3,-,TRBD2,TGTGCCAGCGCTCAAAGACTAGCGGGGATCTCAGATACGCAGTATTTT,CASAQRLAGISDTQYF
TRBV10-3,TRBJ2-7,-,-,TGTGCCATCAGTGTGGGGCCGACCTACGAGCAGTACTTC,CAISVGPTYEQYF
TRBV5-4,TRBJ1-2,-,TRBD1,TGTGCCAGCAGCACTGGACAGGGGGCCGCCTATGGCTACACCTTC,CASSTGQGAAYGYTF
TRBV7-9,TRBJ1-2,-,TRBD1,TGTGCCAGCAGCTTAACGGCAGGGGGCGGTGGCTACACCTTC,CASSLTAGGGGYTF
TRBV7-3,TRBJ2-5,-,TRBD1,TGTGCCAGCAGCTTAATAGGGGGCGAAGAGACCCAGTACTTC,CASSLIGGEETQYF
TRBV7-7,TRBJ2-3,once,-,TGTGCTAGCAGCTCGGAGGGAATGGCGCCAGATACGCAGTATTTT,CASSSEGMAPDTQYF
TRBV30,TRBJ1-1,-,-,TGTGCCTGGAGTGTACACCGGAACACTGAAGCTTTCTTT,CAWSVHRNTEAFF
TRBV7-9,TRBJ2-2,-,-,TGTGCCAGCAGCTTCCATAAGGGGGCCGGGGAGCTGTTTTTT,CASSFHKGAGELFF
TRBV30,TRBJ2-5,-,-,TGTGCCTGGACTCGGGCCCCCGGGGTAGGGGAGACCCAGTACTTC,CAWTRAPGVGETQYF